This TCR beta chain comes out of a study of CD8+ T cells in alopecia areata. The J segment lost 4 bases and the V segment lost 4 bases, leaving 7 bases of the junction unmatched. This CDR3 contains 15 residues. The germline V gene encodes CDR1 SGHAT and CDR2 FQNNGV. Samples from alopecia areata patients were lesional scalp punch biopsies and peripheral blood. This clone has a handful of counts. Antigen specificity is unknown. RNA was isolated and reverse transcribed to cDNA, the sequencing template. Using immunoSEQ multiplex PCR, the repertoire was profiled, and TCRdb retains in-frame clones only, with some absent. The table includes roughly 170,000 clones, 50% to 60% detected once. Study conclusions and caveats: Relative to normal scalp, lesional scalp, especially alopecia totalis/universalis, showed higher clonality.

The sample consisted of CD4+ T cells sorted from blood, taken at week 0. This sequence joins TRBV11-2 and TRBJ1-2; 9 bases agree with TRBD1. The clonotype originates from a human donor with alopecia areata. In nucleotides, the CDR3 is TGTGCCAGCAGCTCCTCGGGACAGGGTGCCTATGGCTACACCTTC. Residues: CASSSSGQGAYGYTF.